The 25 T cell receptor beta chains below come from one sample, sequenced in a study of T cells in Graves' hyperthyroidism and ophthalmopathy (dated by TCRdb to about 2019). The library was made by multiplex PCR. TCRdb shows the sequencer as Illumina HiSeq 2000. Amplification of TCR beta CDR3 regions was carried out from RNA transcripts. A first-round RT-PCR of the TCR CDR3 used the HTBI primer set with the Qiagen OneStep RT-PCR kit. In TCRdb, the public reads were trimmed at Q25 with fastp and aligned with MiXCR, with productive beta chains retained. CDR3 protein duplicates are merged, each entry listing the most common genes and DNA. The sample includes about 560,000 distinct CDR3 sequences, with about a sixth observed a single time. Less than 9.5% of the sample lies in the top ten. Sequenced sample: blood. These receptor sequences come from a woman in her 30s with Graves' hyperthyroidism.

The chain carries TRBV12-3 or TRBV12-4 and TRBJ2-1; D gene ambiguous. V shed 7 bases and J shed 7 bases, with 17 bases lying between them. The CDR3 loop spans 14 amino acids. This CDR3 is CASTIRESQNEQFF. The CDR3 DNA is TGTGCCAGCACCATTCGAGAGAGCCAGAATGAGCAGTTCTTC.

This clonotype was seen ten or more times. The chain joins TRBV24-1 to TRBJ2-1, with D tentatively TRBD2 (6 bases). The V gene's germline CDR1 is KGHDR and CDR2 SFDVKD. The CDR3 loop spans 15 amino acids. The V end was cut by 6 bases, the J end by 2 bases, with 13 bases between. CDR3 coding DNA: TGTGCCACCAGTCCCCGCGGGATACCCTACAATGAGCAGTTCTTC. Its protein is CATSPRGIPYNEQFF.

This clonotype was observed at least ten times. The chain has TRBV20-1 and TRBJ2-1, with D tentatively TRBD2 (6 bases). V lost 3 bases and J 5 bases, leaving 14 bases between the germline ends. The CDR3 totals 14 residues. Germline V CDR1 and CDR2: DFQATT, SNEGSKA (reference sequence). CDR3 sequence: CSARRLVPHNEQFF. The CDR3 region has the DNA TGCAGTGCTAGGAGACTAGTGCCACACAATGAGCAGTTCTTC.

The chain uses TRBV18 and TRBJ2-3; D is unclear. The germline V gene encodes CDR1 KGHSH and CDR2 LQKENI. CDR3 length: 16 residues. Trimming removed 3 bases from V and 2 bases from J, with 15 bases in between. Here the CDR3 reads CASSPLVTVNTDTQYF. For the CDR3, the DNA is TGTGCCAGCTCACCTCTTGTTACCGTGAACACAGATACGCAGTATTTT.

On this clonotype: A read error is possible here, since a much larger clone lies one base away. The V gene is TRBV10-1, the J gene TRBJ2-7; TRBD2 matches 11 bases. The CDR3 covers 15 residues. From germline, CDR1 is WNHNN and CDR2 SYGVQD (reference sequence). The DNA of the CDR3 is TGCGCCGGCAGTCCTGGACTAGCGGGTCGGGGCGAGCAGTACTTC. Translating gives CAGSPGLAGRGEQYF.

Of note for this clonotype: A much larger clone is a single base away; this may be a read error. The chain recombines TRBV20-1 with TRBJ2-7, with D perhaps matching TRBD2 (5 bases). The J call may be wrong; the DNA end is better matched by TRBJ2-1. CDR3 length: 13 amino acids. Per the germline V gene, CDR1 is DFQATT and CDR2 is SNEGSKA (reference sequence). The CDR3 DNA reads TGCAGTGCTAGGGAGCGGAACTCCTACGAGCAGTTCTTC. Its translation is CSARERNSYEQFF.

J is TRBJ1-6 and V is TRBV20-1; no firm D call. Germline V CDR1 and CDR2: DFQATT, SNEGSKA (reference sequence). This CDR3 region has 13 residues. Trimming pared 3 bases from V and 8 bases from J, leaving 11 bases between. The CDR3 region has the DNA TGCAGTGCTAGCAGGAGTGCGGATTCACCCCTCCACTTT. Protein product: CSASRSADSPLHF.

This clonotype was detected many times. V gene TRBV6-1 combines with J gene TRBJ2-7; 8 nucleotides align to TRBD2. This CDR3 region has 14 residues. Germline lookup yields CDR1 MNHNS and CDR2 SASEGT. Trimming cost V 5 bases and J 3 bases; bases outside gene matches: 6. The CDR3 protein is CASSPTSALYEQYF. CDR3 sequence (DNA): TGTGCCAGCAGTCCGACTAGCGCTCTCTACGAGCAGTACTTC.

This clonotype appeared many times. CDR3 region: CSAILQNTEAFF. In nucleotides, the CDR3 is TGCAGCGCAATACTTCAGAACACTGAAGCTTTCTTT. The rearrangement links TRBV29-1 to TRBJ1-1; D unresolved. Looked up from germline, CDR1 is SQVTM and CDR2 is ANQGSEA. V was trimmed by 7 bases and J by 1 base, leaving 10 bases between them. The CDR3 spans 12 residues.

Only a few counts were recorded for this clonotype. The rearrangement uses TRBV19 and TRBJ1-2; D is unresolved. Between the trimmed V and J ends, which lost 7 bases and 4 bases, there was a span of 7 bases. Germline loops: CDR1 LNHDA, CDR2 SQIVND (reference sequence). This CDR3 has 11 residues. CDR3 sequence reads: CASKSGYGYTF. The CDR3 bases are TGTGCCAGTAAGAGTGGCTATGGCTACACCTTC.

This clonotype showed up just a few times. This clone may be a read error of a much larger clone one base away. J is TRBJ2-7 and V is TRBV12-3 or TRBV12-4, with D perhaps TRBD2 (5 bases). This CDR3 is built from 16 residues. V lost 5 bases to trimming and J lost 2 bases, with 19 bases between them. For the CDR3, the DNA is TGTGCCAGCAGTGCCGCCGTGGACTTCCTTACCTACGAGCAGTACTTC. Translating gives CASSAAVDFLTYEQYF.

This clonotype was counted between two and nine times. The chain uses TRBV19 and TRBJ2-3; D remains unclear. V was trimmed by 0 bases and J by 8 bases, leaving 9 bases between them. There are 13 residues in the CDR3. Germline V gives CDR1 LNHDA, CDR2 SQIVND (reference sequence). The CDR3 nucleotides read TGTGCCAGTAGTATAGATTCAGGCGGTACGCAGTATTTT. This codes for CASSIDSGGTQYF.

Many counts were recorded for this clonotype. The chain has TRBV12-3 or TRBV12-4 and TRBJ2-4; D is possibly TRBD1 (6 bases). The CDR3 consists of 14 residues. Trimming cost V 6 bases and J 4 bases, with 13 bases left between them. The CDR3 loop is CASRTGQLKNIQYF. The DNA of the CDR3 is TGTGCCAGCAGAACAGGACAGTTAAAAAACATTCAGTACTTC.

This chain connects TRBV9 to TRBJ1-6; no firm D call. CDR1 is SGDLS, CDR2 YYNGEE, per germline. The CDR3 loop spans 14 amino acids. Deletions cut 4 bases from V and 9 bases from J, with 14 bases between. The CDR3 protein is CASSSLWESSPLHF. CDR3 sequence (DNA): TGTGCCAGCAGCTCGTTGTGGGAGTCTTCACCCCTCCACTTT.

V is TRBV10-2 and J is TRBJ1-5; D is uncertain. CDR1 is WSHSY and CDR2 is SAAADI in the germline V gene. The CDR3 spans 13 residues. With 2 bases removed from V and 7 bases from J, the gap between germline ends came to 9 bases. The CDR3 loop reads CASSEVSRQPQHF. The DNA for the CDR3 is TGCGCCAGCAGTGAGGTATCGCGCCAGCCCCAGCATTTT.

This clonotype was counted ten times or more. The CDR3 sequence: CASSLTLTVGQGTEAFF. CDR3 coding DNA: TGTGCCAGCAGCTTAACCCTAACGGTGGGACAGGGAACTGAAGCTTTCTTT. This chain connects TRBV11-1 to TRBJ1-1; the match to TRBD1 covers 9 bases. The germline V gene encodes CDR1 SGHAT and CDR2 FQDESV (reference sequence). The V segment lost 2 bases and the J segment 5 bases; nucleotides outside the gene matches: 12. This CDR3 is built from 17 residues.

The chain is built from TRBV2 and TRBJ2-7; 8 bases agree with TRBD2. The CDR3 spans 14 residues. Germline CDR1 reads SNHLY; CDR2 reads FYNNEI. V lost 6 bases, J lost 0 bases, and 4 bases stayed unmatched. CDR3 sequence (DNA): TGTGCCAGCAGGCGAAGCGGGAGCTCCTACGAGCAGTACTTC. Protein: CASRRSGSSYEQYF.

This clonotype has just a few counts. The rearrangement joins TRBV4-3 to TRBJ1-6; TRBD1 is a possible D gene (6 bases). The germline V gene encodes CDR1 LGHNA and CDR2 YSLEER. CDR3 length equals 13 residues. The V and J ends lost 2 bases and 10 bases respectively, with 9 bases between them. CDR3 nucleotide sequence: TGCGCCAGCAGCCAACAGGGGCGGTCACCCCTCCACTTT. Its translation is CASSQQGRSPLHF.

In its sample, this clonotype was seen many times. The V and J genes are TRBV3-1 and TRBJ1-1; tentative D call: TRBD1 (5 bases). Trimming stripped 4 bases from V and 0 bases from J, with 9 bases between. Germline lookup yields CDR1 LGHDT and CDR2 YNNKEL (reference sequence). The CDR3 has 14 residues. The CDR3: CASSRTTVNTEAFF. In DNA form, the CDR3 reads TGTGCCAGCAGCCGCACGACAGTGAACACTGAAGCTTTCTTT.

This chain joins TRBV5-1 and TRBJ2-7; 11 positions agree with TRBD2. The CDR3 is 16 residues long. Looked up from germline, CDR1 is SGHRS and CDR2 is YFSETQ. The V gene end was trimmed by 4 bases and the J gene end by 7 bases; junction bases not matched to a gene: 13. The CDR3 spells CASSHFSGRARYEQYF. As DNA, the CDR3 is TGCGCCAGCAGCCATTTTAGCGGGAGGGCGAGGTATGAGCAGTACTTC.

This clonotype was seen repeatedly, ten times or more. The CDR3 is CASSSPSGTNEQFF. CDR3 DNA: TGTGCCAGCAGCTCCCCTAGCGGGACCAATGAGCAGTTCTTC. This sequence joins TRBV7-8 and TRBJ2-1; 9 bases fit TRBD2. V was clipped by 4 bases and J by 6 bases; unmatched bases: 4. Germline V CDR1 and CDR2: SGHVS, FQNEAQ. There are 14 residues in the CDR3. Drawing the rest from reference TRBV7-8 and TRBJ2-1, the complete variable domain is GAGVSQSPRYKVAKRGQDVALRCDPISGHVSLFWYQQALGQGPEFLTYFQNEAQLDKSGLPSDRFFAERPEGSVSTLKIQRTQQEDSAVYLCASSSPSGTNEQFFGPGTRLTVL.

In this sample, this clonotype turned up a few times. V usage is TRBV4-1 and J usage is TRBJ2-2; 7 bases fit TRBD1. CDR3 length equals 15 residues. J gave up 6 bases and V 2 bases, and 6 bases lay outside the gene matches. Germline V gene sequence: CDR1 MGHRA, CDR2 YSYEKL. The CDR3 sequence: CASSQRGGRAGELFF. CDR3 bases: TGCGCCAGCAGCCAACGAGGGGGCAGGGCCGGGGAGCTGTTTTTT.

This clonotype showed up many times. This chain uses TRBV28 with TRBJ2-1; 10 bases map to TRBD1. With 2 bases clipped from V and 6 bases from J, the junction kept 7 bases outside the gene matches. The CDR3 is made up of 16 amino acids. Germline assignment: CDR1 MDHEN and CDR2 SYDVKM. CDR3 in DNA: TGTGCCAGCAGTTTACCGGGACAGGGGTGGATCAATGAGCAGTTCTTC. Protein: CASSLPGQGWINEQFF.

This clonotype has ten or more counts. The chain has TRBV7-3 and TRBJ2-3; 12 positions match TRBD2. The CDR3 covers 16 residues. V gave up 4 bases and J gave up 4 bases; unmatched junction bases: 6. Germline V CDR1 and CDR2: SGHTA, FQGTGA. This chain's CDR3 is CASSSKTSGSADTQYF. As DNA, the CDR3 is TGTGCCAGCAGCTCGAAGACTAGCGGGAGCGCAGATACGCAGTATTTT.

Comments on this clonotype: A read error may be the cause here, since a much bigger clone is one base away. The chain uses TRBV6-1 and TRBJ2-1; 13 nucleotides align to TRBD2. V gave up 6 bases and J gave up 7 bases; unmatched junction bases: 6. The CDR3 sequence is 15 residues long. Germline V gene sequence: CDR1 MNHNS, CDR2 SASEGT. The CDR3 spells CASSLTSGGFNEQFF. The CDR3 bases are TGTGCCAGCAGCTTGACTAGCGGGGGGTTTAATGAGCAGTTCTTC.